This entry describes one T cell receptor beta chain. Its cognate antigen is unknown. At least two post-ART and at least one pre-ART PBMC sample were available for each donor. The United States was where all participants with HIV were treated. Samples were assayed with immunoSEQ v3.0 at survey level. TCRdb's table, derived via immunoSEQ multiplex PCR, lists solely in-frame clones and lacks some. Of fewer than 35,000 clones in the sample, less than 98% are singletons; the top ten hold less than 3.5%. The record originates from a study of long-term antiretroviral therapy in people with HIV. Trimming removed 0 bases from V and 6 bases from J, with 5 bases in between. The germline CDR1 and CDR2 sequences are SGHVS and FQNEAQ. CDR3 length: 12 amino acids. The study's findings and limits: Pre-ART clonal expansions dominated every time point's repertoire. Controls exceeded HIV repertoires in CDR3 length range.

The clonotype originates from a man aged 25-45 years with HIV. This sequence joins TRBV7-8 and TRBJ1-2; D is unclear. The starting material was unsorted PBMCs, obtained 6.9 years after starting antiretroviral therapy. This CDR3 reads CASSLAVDGYTF. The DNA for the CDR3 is TGTGCCAGCAGCTTAGCGGTTGATGGCTACACCTTC.